This T cell receptor beta chain was obtained from a study of blood T cell repertoires in COVID-19. The wider study: Collection of acute and convalescent COVID-19 samples took place in the United States, Italy and Spain. PBMCs, B-cell-depleted T cells, or T cells were the source of the cDNA or gDNA that made up the material.

In the source study's methods: Amplification of reference gene primers was used by the study to estimate nucleated cell counts. Only in-frame clones appear in the TCRdb table, and some are missing; sequencing was by immunoSEQ multiplex PCR. V and J calls and clone size are as listed in that table; D and trimming were resolved from the DNA. There are some 58,000 clones in the sample; around 87% occur only once, and 7% to 10% lies in the top ten. Looked up from germline, CDR1 is LNHDA and CDR2 is SQIVND (reference sequence). Trimming removed 4 bases from V and 4 bases from J; junction bases left unmatched: 4. This CDR3 has 14 amino acids.

This chain links TRBV19 with TRBJ1-2, with 9 bases matching TRBD1. The sample was peripheral blood. The sequence came from a man aged 50 to 60 with active COVID-19. DNA for the CDR3: TGTGCCAGTAGTACACGGGACAGGGTCTATGGCTACACCTTC. It specifies CASSTRDRVYGYTF.